These T cell receptor beta chains were read from a single sample in a study of Graves' ophthalmopathy and Graves' hyperthyroidism. TCRdb recomputed calls from the multiplex PCR reads with MiXCR, one row per CDR3 protein. The data contain hundreds of thousands of distinct CDR3 sequences, 22% of them seen just once; the ten biggest clones take up more than 5.5%. The sequenced sample was peripheral blood. Receptors originate from a woman aged 18-35 years with stable Graves' hyperthyroidism. Some clones in this sample may be carry-over from other donors' samples. Each CDR3 is given with its conserved first and last residue. A D gene is named only where the DNA matches it firmly. Rows give clone size only sometimes, using once, few, many, or a class for an expanded clone.

d_call	clone_size	v_call	j_call	cdr3_length	cdr3_nt	cdr3_aa
NA	NA	TRBV30	TRBJ2-1	12	TGTGCCTGGAGTCTCACTAACAATGAGCAGTTCTTC	CAWSLTNNEQFF
TRBD1	NA	TRBV6-1	TRBJ1-2	14	TGTGCCAGCAGTCGGACAGGGACCATCTATGGCTACACCTTC	CASSRTGTIYGYTF
NA	NA	TRBV7-2	TRBJ1-2	14	TGTGCCAGCAGAGCATCCTCCTATAACTATGGCTACACCTTC	CASRASSYNYGYTF
NA	few	TRBV7-9	TRBJ2-7	13	TGTGCCAGCAGCTTCCTCAGTCCGGGGGATCAGTACTTC	CASSFLSPGDQYF
NA	many	TRBV28	TRBJ2-7	13	TGTGCCAGCAGTTTTAGGGAGTCCTACGAGCAGTACTTC	CASSFRESYEQYF
NA	many	TRBV19	TRBJ2-7	17	TGTGCCAGTAGTCTCAGTCATTATGACAGCCGAACCTACGAGCAGTACTTC	CASSLSHYDSRTYEQYF
NA	many	TRBV7-9	TRBJ1-1	13	TGTGCCAGCAGCTTAGCCGCAGAAGCTGAAGCTTTCTTT	CASSLAAEAEAFF
NA	few	TRBV7-9	TRBJ2-2	15	TGTGCCAGCAGTCGAGCTGGAGGCTTCGCCGGGGAGCTGTTTTTT	CASSRAGGFAGELFF
NA	many	TRBV19	TRBJ2-2	14	TGTGCCAGTAGTACCGTCGCAGGGACCGGGGAGCTGTTTTTT	CASSTVAGTGELFF
TRBD1	many	TRBV30	TRBJ1-3	13	TGTGCCTGGAGAGCTACCCGTCAGGGGGGTATATATTTT	CAWRATRQGGIYF
NA	many	TRBV15	TRBJ1-1	14	TGTGCCACCAGCAGAACAAGTCGGATGGATAAAGCTTTCTTT	CATSRTSRMDKAFF
NA	few	TRBV29-1	TRBJ1-1	13	TGCAGCTCCCGGGTGGGGGGAGGAACTGAAGCTTTCTTT	CSSRVGGGTEAFF
NA	many	TRBV20-1	TRBJ2-7	12	TGCAGTGTCGGGACCGCGGACTACGAGCAGTACTTC	CSVGTADYEQYF
NA	NA	TRBV5-1	TRBJ1-2	14	TGCGCCAGCAGCCGTGAAACGGGCCTCTATGGCTACACCTTC	CASSRETGLYGYTF
TRBD1	NA	TRBV6-1	TRBJ1-1	15	TGTGCCAGCAGTGAAACAGGGGGCGCGAACACTGAATCTTTCTTT	CASSETGGANTESFF
TRBD1	many	TRBV6-1	TRBJ1-2	13	TGTGCCACGACCCAGACAGGGTCTTTTGGCTACACCTTC	CATTQTGSFGYTF
NA	few	TRBV18	TRBJ2-5	13	TGTGCCAGCTCAACGGTCAGCCAAGAGACCCAGTACTTC	CASSTVSQETQYF
TRBD1	NA	TRBV30	TRBJ1-6	13	TGTGCCTGGAGTACAGGGGGCCGCTCACCCCTCCACTTT	CAWSTGGRSPLHF
TRBD1	many	TRBV7-2	TRBJ1-1	14	TGTGCCAGCAGCTACTGGACAGGAAACACTGAAGCTTTCTTT	CASSYWTGNTEAFF
TRBD1	many	TRBV12-3/TRBV12-4	TRBJ1-2	13	TGTGCCAGCAGGTACAGGGGTTCTCATGGCTACACCTTC	CASRYRGSHGYTF
TRBD1	NA	TRBV20-1	TRBJ2-7	12	TGCAGTGCCACCCGGACAGGCTACGAGCAGTACTTC	CSATRTGYEQYF
NA	many	TRBV6-2/TRBV6-3	TRBJ2-5	11	TGTGCCAGCAGTGATTTCGGGACCCAGTACTTC	CASSDFGTQYF
TRBD2	NA	TRBV4-1	TRBJ2-7	15	TGCGCCAGCAGGAATCCCCTAGCGGGAGGGCGTGAGCAGTACTTC	CASRNPLAGGREQYF
NA	NA	TRBV4-3	TRBJ1-1	15	TGCGCCAGCAGTCGAACCATTGCAATGGGCACTGAAGCTTTCTTT	CASSRTIAMGTEAFF
NA	NA	TRBV5-1	TRBJ1-5	14	TGCGTCAGCATGGCAGGGTTGGGCAATCAGCCCCAGCATTTT	CVSMAGLGNQPQHF
NA	NA	TRBV19	TRBJ2-7	13	TGTGCCAGTAGTACCGACGGAACCTACGAGCAGTACTTC	CASSTDGTYEQYF
TRBD1	many	TRBV5-1	TRBJ2-7	14	TGCGCCAGCAGCTTGGGGACAGGAGCTGGAGAGCAGTACTTC	CASSLGTGAGEQYF
TRBD1	NA	TRBV27	TRBJ1-6	17	TGTGCCAGCAGGCAATCCGCCGACAGGGAAAGTGGTTCACCCCTCCACTTT	CASRQSADRESGSPLHF
NA	many	TRBV20-1	TRBJ1-5	15	TGCAGTGCTAGAATCCCCGGAGGAACTTTAAAGCCCCAGCATTTT	CSARIPGGTLKPQHF
TRBD1	many	TRBV5-1	TRBJ2-7	14	TGCGCCAGCAGCCCTACAGGGGGATTCTTCGAGCAGTACTTC	CASSPTGGFFEQYF
NA	few	TRBV18	TRBJ2-7	12	TGTGCCAGCTCACGCCCGACAGGCGAGCAGTACTTC	CASSRPTGEQYF
NA	once	TRBV30	TRBJ1-5	14	TGTGCCTGGGCGGGACAAGGGGTCCATCAGCCCCAGCATTTT	CAWAGQGVHQPQHF
NA	NA	TRBV5-1	TRBJ1-1	13	TGCGCCAGCAGGGGGATGGGAAACACTGAAGCTTTCTTT	CASRGMGNTEAFF
NA	NA	TRBV28	TRBJ1-5	16	TGTGCCAGCAGCCAAAGAGGGATGCCGGTCAGTCAGCCCCAGCATTTT	CASSQRGMPVSQPQHF
NA	NA	TRBV5-1	TRBJ2-4	13	TGCGCCAGCAGCCAGGGGAGCGGCAGCATTCAGTACTTC	CASSQGSGSIQYF
TRBD1	NA	TRBV19	TRBJ1-6	16	TGTGCCAGTAGTGCCTCTACCGGGACAGGGAATTCACCCCTCCACTTT	CASSASTGTGNSPLHF
NA	many	TRBV28	TRBJ1-2	15	TGTGCCAGCAGTTTATTGGCCGCTGCCTACTATGGCTACACCTTC	CASSLLAAAYYGYTF
NA	many	TRBV29-1	TRBJ2-2	13	TGCAGCGTTGAGGTTCTGAACACCGGGGAGCTGTTTTTT	CSVEVLNTGELFF
TRBD1	once	TRBV19	TRBJ2-2	15	TGTGCCAGTAGTTCCCGACAGGGGAGCACCGGGGAGCTGTTTTTT	CASSSRQGSTGELFF
TRBD1	many	TRBV11-2	TRBJ1-2	16	TGTGCCAGCAGCTCACTCGGAACAGGGGGCTTATATGGCTACACCTTC	CASSSLGTGGLYGYTF
TRBD1	NA	TRBV6-1	TRBJ1-2	16	TGTGCCAGCAGGCGATCCCCGGGACAGTCTATTTATGGCTACACCTTC	CASRRSPGQSIYGYTF
TRBD2	NA	TRBV11-2	TRBJ2-7	17	TGTGCCAGCAGCCTCGGAGGAGCGGGAGGGCCGTTGGACGAGCAGTACTTC	CASSLGGAGGPLDEQYF